Listed below are T cell receptor beta chains from one sample, sequenced in a study of T cells in localized non-small cell lung cancer. Data came from immunoSEQ multiplex PCR; TCRdb stores just in-frame clones and leaves some out. The data show some 2,400 clones, with around a quarter seen just once and roughly 15% held by the top ten. Specimen: lung tumor tissue, collected before any cancer treatment. The receptor set was obtained from a male donor older than 55 with stage III squamous cell lung carcinoma. CDR3s include the opening cysteine and the closing phenylalanine or tryptophan. A D gene is named only where the DNA matches it firmly. Not all rows give a size; the values are once, few, many and, for expanded clones, a class.

D: -
J: TRBJ1-2
V: TRBV6-8
length: 13
size: -
CDR3: CASKQAFNYGYTF
DNA: TGTGCCAGCAAGCAGGCGTTTAACTATGGCTACACCTTC

D: -
J: TRBJ2-5
V: TRBV29-1
length: 13
size: few
CDR3: CSVEAPRRETQYF
DNA: TGCAGCGTTGAGGCCCCGAGACGAGAGACCCAGTACTTC

D: -
J: TRBJ1-1
V: TRBV11-3
length: 14
size: few
CDR3: CASSLDGGLTEAFF
DNA: TGTGCCAGCAGCTTAGACGGGGGCCTCACTGAAGCTTTCTTT

D: TRBD2
J: TRBJ2-5
V: TRBV9
length: 13
size: few
CDR3: CASSALAGETQYF
DNA: TGTGCCAGCAGCGCACTAGCGGGAGAGACCCAGTACTTC

D: -
J: TRBJ1-2
V: TRBV19
length: 11
size: -
CDR3: CASSIRDGYTF
DNA: TGTGCCAGTAGTATTAGGGATGGCTACACCTTC

D: TRBD2
J: TRBJ2-6
V: TRBV29-1
length: 12
size: -
CDR3: CAGESGANVLTF
DNA: TGCGCGGGAGAATCTGGGGCCAACGTCCTGACTTTC

D: TRBD1
J: TRBJ1-2
V: TRBV6-8
length: 15
size: -
CDR3: CASSYSGGGVYGYTF
DNA: TGTGCCAGCAGTTACTCAGGGGGCGGGGTCTATGGCTACACCTTC

D: TRBD1
J: TRBJ2-1
V: TRBV11-3
length: 17
size: -
CDR3: CASSPAPGQGARNEQFF
DNA: TGTGCCAGCAGCCCAGCACCGGGACAGGGGGCTCGGAATGAGCAGTTCTTC

D: -
J: TRBJ2-1
V: TRBV4-1
length: 17
size: few
CDR3: CASSQDITTSSYNEQFF
DNA: TGCGCCAGCAGCCAAGATATTACCACAAGCTCCTACAATGAGCAGTTCTTC

D: -
J: TRBJ2-3
V: TRBV14
length: 13
size: few
CDR3: CASSQDSTDTQYF
DNA: TGTGCCAGCAGCCAAGACTCCACAGATACGCAGTATTTT

D: TRBD1
J: TRBJ2-3
V: TRBV9
length: 13
size: few
CDR3: CASTGGSADTQYF
DNA: TGTGCCAGCACAGGGGGCTCAGCAGATACGCAGTATTTT

D: -
J: TRBJ1-3
V: TRBV11-3
length: 15
size: -
CDR3: CASSFWGAPGNTIYF
DNA: TGTGCCAGCAGCTTTTGGGGGGCGCCTGGAAACACCATATATTTT

D: TRBD1
J: TRBJ1-4
V: TRBV6-8
length: 12
size: -
CDR3: CAGGTGNEKLFF
DNA: TGTGCCGGCGGGACAGGGAATGAAAAACTGTTTTTT

D: TRBD2
J: TRBJ2-1
V: TRBV5-1
length: 15
size: -
CDR3: CASSLASGSYNEQFF
DNA: TGCGCCAGCAGCTTGGCTAGCGGGAGTTACAATGAGCAGTTCTTC

D: TRBD2
J: TRBJ2-6
V: TRBV11-3
length: 16
size: medium-sized
CDR3: CASSLGGGTGANVLTF
DNA: TGTGCCAGCAGCTTAGGCGGGGGAACTGGGGCCAACGTCCTGACTTTC

D: -
J: TRBJ1-3
V: TRBV11-3
length: 17
size: -
CDR3: CASSLTVSQGPGNTIYF
DNA: TGTGCCAGCAGCCTAACCGTGTCACAGGGTCCTGGAAACACCATATATTTT

D: TRBD2
J: TRBJ2-3
V: TRBV6-8
length: 16
size: -
CDR3: CASSPGTSGGTDTQYF
DNA: TGTGCCAGCAGTCCCGGGACTAGCGGGGGCACAGATACGCAGTATTTT

D: TRBD1
J: TRBJ1-1
V: TRBV29-1
length: 13
size: once
CDR3: CSFAGTGTTEAFF
DNA: TGCAGCTTCGCCGGGACAGGGACCACTGAAGCTTTCTTT

D: -
J: TRBJ2-2
V: TRBV28
length: 16
size: few
CDR3: CASSLGHSSNTGELFF
DNA: TGTGCCAGCAGTTTAGGCCACTCGTCGAACACCGGGGAGCTGTTTTTT

D: -
J: TRBJ1-5
V: TRBV19
length: 15
size: few
CDR3: CASTLDWGDNQPQHF
DNA: TGTGCCAGTACCCTGGACTGGGGCGACAATCAGCCCCAGCATTTT

D: -
J: TRBJ2-5
V: TRBV11-3
length: 15
size: large
CDR3: CASSMVLGAGETQYF
DNA: TGTGCCAGCAGCATGGTTCTGGGGGCAGGGGAGACCCAGTACTTC

D: -
J: TRBJ2-2
V: TRBV12-2
length: 16
size: few
CDR3: CATQVSGSLYTGELFF
DNA: TGTGCCACCCAAGTTAGCGGGAGCCTATACACCGGGGAGCTGTTTTTT

D: TRBD1
J: TRBJ1-1
V: TRBV18
length: 15
size: few
CDR3: CASSPTGGLDTEAFF
DNA: TGTGCCAGCTCACCTACAGGGGGGTTGGACACTGAAGCTTTCTTT

D: TRBD1
J: TRBJ2-3
V: TRBV5-1
length: 14
size: -
CDR3: CASSEQGNRDTQYF
DNA: TGCGCCAGCAGCGAACAGGGGAATAGAGATACGCAGTATTTT

D: TRBD1
J: TRBJ2-1
V: TRBV11-3
length: 14
size: large
CDR3: CASSLGTGSLEQFF
DNA: TGTGCCAGCAGCTTAGGGACAGGGAGTTTGGAGCAGTTCTTC

D: TRBD1
J: TRBJ2-7
V: TRBV2
length: 14
size: few
CDR3: CASRGTGGVGEQYF
DNA: TGTGCCAGCAGGGGGACAGGGGGCGTGGGCGAGCAGTACTTC

D: -
J: TRBJ2-7
V: TRBV6-8
length: 12
size: few
CDR3: CAINGRTYEQYF
DNA: TGTGCCATCAACGGGCGAACCTACGAGCAGTACTTC

D: TRBD2
J: TRBJ2-1
V: TRBV6-8
length: 14
size: few
CDR3: CATYGASGMGEQFF
DNA: TGTGCCACCTACGGGGCTAGCGGGATGGGTGAGCAGTTCTTC

D: -
J: TRBJ1-4
V: TRBV15
length: 16
size: -
CDR3: CATSRDKAATNEKLFF
DNA: TGTGCCACCAGCAGAGATAAAGCAGCAACTAATGAAAAACTGTTTTTT

D: -
J: TRBJ2-7
V: TRBV5-1
length: 14
size: once
CDR3: CASSLEGRLYEQYF
DNA: TGCGCCAGCAGCTTGGAAGGACGGCTCTACGAGCAGTACTTC

D: -
J: TRBJ1-2
V: TRBV9
length: 13
size: -
CDR3: CASSLLGDTASTF
DNA: TGTGCCAGCAGCCTCCTCGGGGATACCGCTTCCACCTTC

D: TRBD1
J: TRBJ1-1
V: TRBV11-3
length: 17
size: few
CDR3: CASSQGRTGALNTEAFF
DNA: TGTGCCAGCAGCCAAGGGCGGACAGGGGCTCTGAACACTGAAGCTTTCTTT